This T cell receptor (beta chain) was found in a study of CD4 T cells in relation to SARS-CoV-2 and coronaviruses. Study-wide context: PBMCs were cultured with antigen for over nine days before TCR beta sequencing. The HLA restriction of the shared crossreactive spike epitopes was mapped. Whole-study findings and limits: Roughly 65% of donors had memory CD4+ clonotypes crossrecognizing SARS-CoV-2 and common cold coronavirus spike.

To note about this clone: Antigen unknown.

Profiling relied on immunoSEQ multiplex PCR, and the TCRdb table lists in-frame clones only, not all of them. The sample includes about 36,000 clones, over 65% seen only once; the top ten take roughly 2.8%. Sorted naive or memory CD4+ cells met CEF peptides for about 10 days. The sequenced sample was memory CD4+ T cells from PBMCs, cultured in vitro. The TCR was taken from an adult with COVID-19.

The CDR3 coding sequence is TGTGCCAGTAGTAAACGGGACAGGGGAACCGGGGAGCTGTTTTTT. Its protein product is CASSKRDRGTGELFF. The V call is TRBV19, the J call TRBJ2-2, with 10 bases that match TRBD1. In germline, CDR1 is LNHDA, CDR2 SQIVND (reference sequence). J was trimmed by 5 bases and V by 4 bases; bases with no gene match: 4. CDR3 length equals 15 residues.